This TCR beta chain came from a study of T cell responses to AZD1222 COVID-19 vaccine. Germline V lookup: CDR1 WNHNN, CDR2 SYGVQD (reference sequence). The CDR3 has 13 residues. Deletions cut 6 bases from V and 6 bases from J, with 14 bases between. Study-wide results and caveats: Following two doses of AZD1222, Spike-specific TCR breadth and depth rose. Repertoires in all cases were sampled only once the peak T cell response had passed. There were mostly white British donors and more females than males, and clonal diversity was possibly underestimated.

Comments on this clone: Its antigen is undetermined.

Profiling relied on immunoSEQ multiplex PCR, and the TCRdb table lists in-frame clones only, not all of them. The sample has approximately 80,000 clones, about nine tenths seen once. Sequenced material: peripheral blood, taken on day 0 of AZD1222 vaccination. This chain uses TRBV10-1 with TRBJ1-2; D ambiguous. The receptor comes from an adult in good health. The CDR3: CASSETLRDGYTF. The CDR3 DNA reads as TGCGCCAGCAGCGAAACCCTGAGAGATGGCTACACCTTC.